This record concerns one T cell receptor (beta chain) sequence. The data belong to a study of blood T cell repertoires in COVID-19. Study in general: Researchers got acute and convalescent COVID-19 samples from the United States, Italy and Spain. From T cells, B-cell-depleted T cells, or PBMCs came the material, which was cDNA or gDNA.

Per the study methods: Estimation of nucleated cell counts relied on the amplification of reference gene primers. Sequenced by immunoSEQ multiplex PCR; TCRdb stores in-frame clones only, minus some. That table furnishes V, J and clone size, whereas the DNA furnished D and trimming. Of around 99,000 clones in the sample, about 91% were seen once. Material: peripheral blood. The sequence derives from a man aged 50 to 60 with active or convalescent COVID-19.

CDR3 bases: TGTGCCAGCAGGGGGACTCGACTGGACGAAAAACTGTTTTTT. Translation: CASRGTRLDEKLFF. The chain links TRBV25-1 to TRBJ1-4, with D possibly TRBD1 on 5 matching bases. Germline V lookup: CDR1 MGHDK, CDR2 SYGVNS. The CDR3 totals 14 residues. Trimming stripped 6 bases from V and 8 bases from J, with 16 bases between.